The 26 T cell receptor beta chains listed next were all sequenced from one sample in a study of T cell responses to AZD1222 COVID-19 vaccine. The method was immunoSEQ multiplex PCR; TCRdb's version includes in-frame clones alone and lacks a portion of them. The profile covers about 150,000 clones, with roughly 90% appearing a single time and 15% to 20% taken by the ten largest. The sample consisted of peripheral blood, taken on day 0 of AZD1222 vaccination. The origin of the receptors is an adult in good health.

The V call is TRBV18, the J call TRBJ2-3, with a possible D match to TRBD2 (6 bases). Germline V lookup: CDR1 KGHSH, CDR2 LQKENI. The CDR3 is 13 amino acids. V lost 2 bases and J 3 bases, leaving 6 bases between the germline ends. For the CDR3, the DNA is TGTGCCAGCTCACCAGGGGGGACAGATACGCAGTATTTT. Amino acids: CASSPGGTDTQYF.

V gene TRBV29-1 combines with J gene TRBJ2-3; TRBD1 matches 8 bases. Germline-derived CDR1 and CDR2 are SQVTM and ANQGSEA. This CDR3 contains 14 residues. V lost 2 bases, J lost 5 bases, and 6 bases stayed unmatched. CDR3 sequence (DNA): TGCAGCGTTGAACAGGGGGCGCCGGAAGATACGCAGTATTTT. It encodes CSVEQGAPEDTQYF.

This rearrangement joins TRBV24-1 to TRBJ1-1; the D gene is possibly TRBD1 (5 bases). V was clipped by 3 bases and J by 11 bases, with 12 bases between them. The CDR3 has 12 amino acids. Germline loops: CDR1 KGHDR, CDR2 SFDVKD. CDR3 sequence (DNA): TGTGCCACCAGTGATATCTCAGGGCGGGCTTTCTTT. This gives the protein CATSDISGRAFF.

In this sample, this clone turned up once. Other DNA sequences in the same sample also yield this CDR3. This chain links TRBV9 with TRBJ1-5; D not certain. The germline V gene encodes CDR1 SGDLS and CDR2 YYNGEE. CDR3 length: 14 residues. The V end lost 0 bases, the J end lost 1 base, and 5 bases lay between the germline ends. CDR3 DNA: TGTGCCAGCAGCGTAGGAGGGAGCAATCAGCCCCAGCATTTT. Encoded protein: CASSVGGSNQPQHF.

CDR3 sequence reads: CASSGGQGREKLFF. The CDR3 DNA reads TGTGCCAGCAGCGGAGGACAGGGCCGTGAAAAACTGTTTTTT. The gene calls are TRBV9 and TRBJ1-4, with 8 bases fitting TRBD1. Germline CDR1 SGDLS, CDR2 YYNGEE. This CDR3 contains 14 residues. V was clipped by 3 bases and J by 7 bases; unmatched bases: 5. Looking up the rest from reference TRBV9 and TRBJ1-4 gives the full variable domain: DSGVTQTPKHLITATGQRVTLRCSPRSGDLSVYWYQQSLDQGLQFLIQYYNGEERAKGNILERFSAQQFPDLHSELNLSSLELGDSALYFCASSGGQGREKLFFGSGTQLSVL.

The CDR3 bases are TGTGCCAGCAGCTTAGTGGGCTATGGCTACACCTTC. Protein product: CASSLVGYGYTF. The V gene is TRBV7-3, the J gene TRBJ1-2; D is unclear. The V gene lost 2 bases and the J gene lost 4 bases, with 5 bases spanning the gap. CDR1 is SGHTA, CDR2 FQGTGA, per germline. The CDR3 runs 12 residues.

The chain is built from TRBV6-5 and TRBJ1-1; no firm D call. The V and J ends lost 6 bases and 1 base respectively, with 6 bases between them. The CDR3 has 12 residues. CDR1 is MNHEY and CDR2 is SVGAGI in the germline V gene. The CDR3 reads CASRQGNTEAFF. The DNA for the CDR3 is TGTGCCAGCAGGCAAGGGAACACTGAAGCTTTCTTT.

The chain combines TRBV7-8 with TRBJ2-7; 13 bases map to TRBD2. The germline V gene encodes CDR1 SGHVS and CDR2 FQNEAQ. This CDR3 has 17 amino acids. Trimming removed 0 bases from V and 5 bases from J; junction bases left unmatched: 7. The CDR3 region is CASSLARTSGSADEQYF. CDR3 nucleotide sequence: TGTGCCAGCAGCTTAGCCCGGACTAGCGGGAGTGCTGACGAGCAGTACTTC. The whole variable domain, filled in from reference TRBV7-8 and TRBJ2-7, reads GAGVSQSPRYKVAKRGQDVALRCDPISGHVSLFWYQQALGQGPEFLTYFQNEAQLDKSGLPSDRFFAERPEGSVSTLKIQRTQQEDSAVYLCASSLARTSGSADEQYFGPGTRLTVT.

Only a few counts were recorded for this clone. V gene TRBV28 combines with J gene TRBJ2-7, with D tentatively TRBD1 (6 bases). The CDR3 runs to 14 residues. Trimming stripped 4 bases from V and 1 base from J, with 11 bases between. Per the germline V gene, CDR1 is MDHEN and CDR2 is SYDVKM. CDR3 region: CASSSTGSSYEQYF. CDR3 DNA sequence: TGTGCCAGCAGTTCCACAGGGTCGTCCTACGAGCAGTACTTC.

The CDR3, as DNA: TGTGCCAGCACTAACAGGGGGGGAGGCTACACCTTC. It is translated as CASTNRGGGYTF. The chain joins TRBV12-3 or TRBV12-4 to TRBJ1-2; TRBD1 agrees at 8 bases. V shed 7 bases and J 8 bases; nucleotides not matched to a gene: 6. This CDR3 contains 12 residues.

The chain carries TRBV7-9 and TRBJ1-5; D possibly corresponds to TRBD1 (6 bases). The CDR3 runs to 15 residues. The V gene's germline CDR1 is SEHNR and CDR2 FQNEAQ (reference sequence). V was cut by 8 bases and J by 2 bases, with 16 bases left in between. The CDR3 sequence: CASGGGPLGNQPQHF. In DNA form, the CDR3 reads TGTGCCAGCGGGGGCGGGCCTCTGGGCAATCAGCCCCAGCATTTT.

Of note for this clone: One end of the junction fails to match germline, which may point to a read error. The chain uses TRBV7-7 and TRBJ1-6; 9 positions agree with TRBD1. CDR1 and CDR2 from the germline V gene are SSHAT and FNYEAQ (reference sequence). This CDR3 region has 13 residues. CDR3 sequence (DNA): TGTGCTAGCAGCTCGGACAGGGGTTCACCCCTCCACTTT. Translated, it gives CASSSDRGSPLHF.

V is TRBV9 and J is TRBJ2-1; 7 nucleotides align to TRBD1. Trimming took 3 bases from V and 8 from J; bases not matched to a gene: 8. This CDR3 is 14 amino acids long. Germline loops: CDR1 SGDLS, CDR2 YYNGEE. The CDR3 bases are TGTGCCAGCAGCGCCCCGACAGGGAGCGATGAGCAGTTCTTC. Its translation: CASSAPTGSDEQFF.

The rearrangement joins TRBV5-1 to TRBJ1-1; D may be TRBD1 (6 bases). The CDR3 has 15 residues. Trimming pared 8 bases from V and 4 bases from J, leaving 21 bases between. Looked up from germline, CDR1 is SGHRS and CDR2 is YFSETQ. The CDR3 region has the DNA TGCGCCAGTCACCTCCAACAGGGTGGAACCACTGAAGCTTTCTTT. Residues: CASHLQQGGTTEAFF.

CDR3 sequence: CASSLFGDQPQHF. CDR3 bases: TGTGCCAGCAGCTTATTCGGGGATCAGCCCCAGCATTTT. The rearrangement joins TRBV7-9 to TRBJ1-5; D gene unclear. Trimming shortened V by 2 bases and J by 5 bases, and 7 bases separated the two germline ends. The CDR3 totals 13 residues. Germline CDR1 SEHNR, CDR2 FQNEAQ (reference sequence). The whole variable domain, remainder taken from reference TRBV7-9 and TRBJ1-5, is DTGVSQNPRHKITKRGQNVTFRCDPISEHNRLYWYRQTLGQGPEFLTYFQNEAQLEKSRLLSDRFSAERPKGSFSTLEIQRTEQGDSAMYLCASSLFGDQPQHFGDGTRLSIL.

This clone was detected once. The V and J genes are TRBV6-5 and TRBJ1-1, with no clear D. Per the germline V gene, CDR1 is MNHEY and CDR2 is SVGAGI. The CDR3 has 12 amino acids. Trimming took 7 bases from V and 10 from J, leaving 16 bases between them. This CDR3 reads CASIGAGLGAFF. The CDR3 nucleotides read TGTGCCAGCATCGGCGCGGGGTTGGGAGCTTTCTTT.

This clone was seen once. This rearrangement joins TRBV7-8 to TRBJ1-4, with 7 bases aligning to TRBD1. Germline V CDR1 and CDR2: SGHVS, FQNEAQ. This CDR3 comprises 17 residues. The V gene end was trimmed by 4 bases and the J gene end by 5 bases; junction bases not matched to a gene: 13. In DNA form, the CDR3 reads TGTGCCAGCAGCTCCAGGGGGACCGGGACAGTGAATGAAAAACTGTTTTTT. Residues: CASSSRGTGTVNEKLFF.

The genes are TRBV28 and TRBJ1-2, with D possibly matching TRBD1 (6 bases). The CDR3 runs to 14 residues. CDR1 and CDR2 from the germline V gene are MDHEN and SYDVKM. V was pared by 6 bases and J by 5 bases, with 16 bases between. The CDR3 coding sequence is TGTGCCAGCAGGCCCCCAGGGGCCCTTTATGGCTACACCTTC. This encodes CASRPPGALYGYTF.

This chain connects TRBV5-1 to TRBJ2-2; D is uncertain. CDR1 and CDR2 (germline): SGHRS, YFSETQ. Deletions cut 5 bases from V and 4 bases from J, with 3 bases between. The CDR3 is 11 amino acids. This chain's CDR3 is CASRATGELFF. The CDR3 nucleotides are TGCGCCAGCAGGGCCACCGGGGAGCTGTTTTTT.

The chain joins TRBV6-2 or TRBV6-3 to TRBJ1-4; 9 bases align to TRBD1. Per germline, CDR1 MNHEY and CDR2 SVGEGT. After removal of 5 bases from V and 5 bases from J, the junction contained 0 bases not matched to a gene. The CDR3 contains 13 residues. CDR3 DNA sequence: TGTGCCAGCAGTGACAGGGGGAATGAAAAACTGTTTTTT. Its protein is CASSDRGNEKLFF.

The chain employs TRBV6-2 or TRBV6-3 and TRBJ2-6; 8 bases line up with TRBD1. The CDR3 extends over 16 amino acids. V lost 5 bases to trimming and J lost 2 bases; unmatched junction nucleotides: 5. Germline CDR1 reads MNHEY; CDR2 reads SVGEGT. This CDR3 is CASSNPTGAGANVLTF. For the CDR3, the DNA is TGTGCCAGCAGTAACCCGACAGGGGCTGGGGCCAACGTCCTGACTTTC.

As DNA, the CDR3 is TGTGCCAGCAGTCCCGGGACAGGGGAATACTGGAGCCAGCATTTT. It yields the protein CASSPGTGEYWSQHF. The rearrangement joins TRBV27 to TRBJ1-5; 10 bases are shared with TRBD1. The V gene's germline CDR1 is MNHEY and CDR2 SMNVEV (reference sequence). V was clipped by 5 bases and J by 12 bases; unmatched bases: 13. The CDR3 has 15 residues.

The chain joins TRBV4-3 to TRBJ1-2; tentative D call: TRBD1 (5 bases). Germline CDR1 LGHNA, CDR2 YSLEER. Trimming removed 1 base at V and 3 bases at J, with 12 bases between. The CDR3 covers 15 residues. CDR3 coding DNA: TGCGCCAGCAGCCAAGTCCGGGGGGGAGACTATGGCTACACCTTC. It yields the protein CASSQVRGGDYGYTF.

This clone was counted once. V gene TRBV29-1 combines with J gene TRBJ1-2; D is undetermined. Germline values: CDR1 SQVTM, CDR2 ANQGSEA. The V end lost 4 bases, the J end lost 7 bases, and 16 bases lay between the germline ends. CDR3 length: 13 residues. CDR3 amino acids: CSVALGWETGYTF. The CDR3 DNA reads TGCAGCGTTGCCCTGGGGTGGGAGACTGGCTACACCTTC.

The V gene is TRBV19, the J gene TRBJ1-3; D not certain. Germline CDR1 LNHDA, CDR2 SQIVND (reference sequence). The CDR3 length is 15 residues. Trimming stripped 3 bases from V and 4 bases from J, with 13 bases between. CDR3 bases: TGTGCCAGTAGTATGGGTAACGTAGGAGGAAACACCATATATTTT. The encoded protein is CASSMGNVGGNTIYF.

The J gene is TRBJ1-2, the V gene TRBV5-1; tentatively, D is TRBD1 (6 bases). From germline, CDR1 is SGHRS and CDR2 YFSETQ. This CDR3 spans 14 amino acids. Deletions cut 1 base from V and 2 bases from J, with 9 bases between. For the CDR3, the DNA is TGCGCCAGCAGCTTGAGCGGGGGCAACTATGGCTACACCTTC. This codes for CASSLSGGNYGYTF.